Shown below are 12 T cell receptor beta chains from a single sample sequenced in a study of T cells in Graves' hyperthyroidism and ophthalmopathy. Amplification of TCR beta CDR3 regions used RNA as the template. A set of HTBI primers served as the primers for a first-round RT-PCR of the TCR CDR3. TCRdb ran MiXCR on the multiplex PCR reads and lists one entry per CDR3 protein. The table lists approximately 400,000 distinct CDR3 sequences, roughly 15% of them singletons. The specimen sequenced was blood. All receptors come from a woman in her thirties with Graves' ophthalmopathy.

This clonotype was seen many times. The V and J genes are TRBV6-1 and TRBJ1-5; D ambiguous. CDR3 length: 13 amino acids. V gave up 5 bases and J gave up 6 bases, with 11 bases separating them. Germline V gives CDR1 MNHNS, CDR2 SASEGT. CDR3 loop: CASSLTPIQPQHF. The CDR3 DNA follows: TGTGCCAGCAGTTTAACCCCCATTCAGCCCCAGCATTTT.

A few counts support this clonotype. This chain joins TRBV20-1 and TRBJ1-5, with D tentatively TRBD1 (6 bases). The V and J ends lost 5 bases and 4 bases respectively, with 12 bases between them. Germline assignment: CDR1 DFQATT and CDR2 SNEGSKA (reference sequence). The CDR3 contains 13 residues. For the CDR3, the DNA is TGCAGTGCTTCACAGGGTATTAATCAGCCCCAGCATTTT. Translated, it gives CSASQGINQPQHF.

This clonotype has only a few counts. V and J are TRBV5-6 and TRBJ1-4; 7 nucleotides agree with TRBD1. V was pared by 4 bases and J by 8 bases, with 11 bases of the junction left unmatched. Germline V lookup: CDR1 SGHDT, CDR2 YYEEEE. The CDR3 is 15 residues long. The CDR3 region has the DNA TGTGCCAGCAGCGCCCGGGACAGTGATTGGGAAAAACTGTTTTTT. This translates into CASSARDSDWEKLFF.

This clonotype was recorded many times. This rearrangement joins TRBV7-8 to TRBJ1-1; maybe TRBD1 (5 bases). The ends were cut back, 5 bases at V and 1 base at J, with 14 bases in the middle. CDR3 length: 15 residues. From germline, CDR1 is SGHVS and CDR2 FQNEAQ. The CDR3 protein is CASSQGLQGNTEAFF. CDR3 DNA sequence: TGTGCCAGCAGCCAGGGACTGCAGGGGAACACTGAAGCTTTCTTT.

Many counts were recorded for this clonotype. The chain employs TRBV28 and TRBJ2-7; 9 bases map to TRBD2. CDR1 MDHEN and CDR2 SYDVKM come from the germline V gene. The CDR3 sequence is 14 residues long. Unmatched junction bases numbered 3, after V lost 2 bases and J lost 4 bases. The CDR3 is CASSLSAGGYEQYF. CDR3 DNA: TGTGCCAGCAGTTTAAGCGCGGGGGGGTACGAGCAGTACTTC.

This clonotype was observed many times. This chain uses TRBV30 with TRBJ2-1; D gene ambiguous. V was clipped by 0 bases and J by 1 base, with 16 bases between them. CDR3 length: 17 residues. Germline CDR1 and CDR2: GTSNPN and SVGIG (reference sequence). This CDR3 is CAWSVEIRVQSYNEQFF. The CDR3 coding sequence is TGTGCCTGGAGTGTAGAAATAAGGGTACAGTCCTACAATGAGCAGTTCTTC.

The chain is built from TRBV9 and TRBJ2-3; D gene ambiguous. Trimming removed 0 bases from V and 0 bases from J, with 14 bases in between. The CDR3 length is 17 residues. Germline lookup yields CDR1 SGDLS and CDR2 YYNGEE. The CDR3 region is CASSVDSALSSTDTQYF. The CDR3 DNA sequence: TGTGCCAGCAGCGTAGATTCGGCACTCTCTAGCACAGATACGCAGTATTTT.

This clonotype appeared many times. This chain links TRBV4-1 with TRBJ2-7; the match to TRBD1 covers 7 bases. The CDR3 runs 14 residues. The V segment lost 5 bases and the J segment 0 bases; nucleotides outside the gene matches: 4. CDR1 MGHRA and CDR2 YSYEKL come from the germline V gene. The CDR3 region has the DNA TGCGCCAGCAGCGATCCAGGGGGCTCCTACGAGCAGTACTTC. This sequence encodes CASSDPGGSYEQYF.

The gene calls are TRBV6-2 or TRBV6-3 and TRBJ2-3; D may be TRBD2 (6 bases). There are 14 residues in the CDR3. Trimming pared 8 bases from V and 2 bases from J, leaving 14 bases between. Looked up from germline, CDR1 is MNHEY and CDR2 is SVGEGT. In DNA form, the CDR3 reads TGTGCCAGCCGGAGGTGGGGGGACACAGATACGCAGTATTTT. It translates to CASRRWGDTDTQYF.

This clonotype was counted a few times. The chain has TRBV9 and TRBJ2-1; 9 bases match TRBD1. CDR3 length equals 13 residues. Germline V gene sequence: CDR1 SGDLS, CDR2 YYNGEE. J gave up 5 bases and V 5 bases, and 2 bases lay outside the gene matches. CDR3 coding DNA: TGTGCCAGCAGGGGACAGGGAAACAATGAGCAGTTCTTC. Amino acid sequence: CASRGQGNNEQFF.

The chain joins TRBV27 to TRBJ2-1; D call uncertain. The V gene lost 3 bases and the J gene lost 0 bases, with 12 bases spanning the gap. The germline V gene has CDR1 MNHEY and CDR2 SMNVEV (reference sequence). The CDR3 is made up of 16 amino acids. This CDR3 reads CASSFSSVSSYNEQFF. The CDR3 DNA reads TGTGCCAGCAGTTTCTCTTCCGTGAGCTCCTACAATGAGCAGTTCTTC.

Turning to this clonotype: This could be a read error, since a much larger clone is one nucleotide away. This chain's CDR3 is CASRITGAYNEQFF. The CDR3 nucleotides are TGTGCCAGCAGGATCACAGGGGCCTACAATGAGCAGTTCTTC. V is TRBV6-2 or TRBV6-3 and J is TRBJ2-1; TRBD1 matches at 7 bases. The CDR3 contains 14 residues. The J segment lost 2 bases and the V segment lost 6 bases, leaving 4 bases of the junction unmatched. CDR1 and CDR2 from the germline V gene are MNHEY and SVGEGT.